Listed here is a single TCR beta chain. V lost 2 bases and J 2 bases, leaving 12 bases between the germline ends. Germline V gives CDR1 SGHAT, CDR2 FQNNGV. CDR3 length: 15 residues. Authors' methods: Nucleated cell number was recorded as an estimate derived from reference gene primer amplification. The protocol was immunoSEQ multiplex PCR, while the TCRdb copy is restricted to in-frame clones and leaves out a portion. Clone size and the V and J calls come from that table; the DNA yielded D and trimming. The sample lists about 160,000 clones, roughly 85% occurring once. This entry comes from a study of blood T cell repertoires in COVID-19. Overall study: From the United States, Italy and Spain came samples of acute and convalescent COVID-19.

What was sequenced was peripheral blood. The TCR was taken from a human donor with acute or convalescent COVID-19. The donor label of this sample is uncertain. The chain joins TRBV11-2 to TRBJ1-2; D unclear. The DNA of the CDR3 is TGTGCCAGCAGCTTATCTACTAACGAGAACTATGGCTACACCTTC. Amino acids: CASSLSTNENYGYTF. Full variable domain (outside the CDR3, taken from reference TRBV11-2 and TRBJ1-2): EAGVAQSPRYKIIEKRQSVAFWCNPISGHATLYWYQQILGQGPKLLIQFQNNGVVDDSQLPKDRFSAERLKGVDSTLKIQPAKLEDSAVYLCASSLSTNENYGYTFGSGTRLTVV.